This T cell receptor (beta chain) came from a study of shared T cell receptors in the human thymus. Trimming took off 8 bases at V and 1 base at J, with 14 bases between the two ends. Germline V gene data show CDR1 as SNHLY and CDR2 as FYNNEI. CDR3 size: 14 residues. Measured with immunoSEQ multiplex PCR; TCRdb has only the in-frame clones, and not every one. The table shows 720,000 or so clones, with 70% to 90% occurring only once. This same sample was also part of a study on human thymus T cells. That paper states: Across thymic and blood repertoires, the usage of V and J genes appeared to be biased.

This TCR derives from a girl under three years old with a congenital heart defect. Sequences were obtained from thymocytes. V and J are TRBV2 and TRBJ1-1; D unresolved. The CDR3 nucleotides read TGTGCCAGCCACTCGGCCGGGTGGAACACTGAAGCTTTCTTT. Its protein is CASHSAGWNTEAFF.